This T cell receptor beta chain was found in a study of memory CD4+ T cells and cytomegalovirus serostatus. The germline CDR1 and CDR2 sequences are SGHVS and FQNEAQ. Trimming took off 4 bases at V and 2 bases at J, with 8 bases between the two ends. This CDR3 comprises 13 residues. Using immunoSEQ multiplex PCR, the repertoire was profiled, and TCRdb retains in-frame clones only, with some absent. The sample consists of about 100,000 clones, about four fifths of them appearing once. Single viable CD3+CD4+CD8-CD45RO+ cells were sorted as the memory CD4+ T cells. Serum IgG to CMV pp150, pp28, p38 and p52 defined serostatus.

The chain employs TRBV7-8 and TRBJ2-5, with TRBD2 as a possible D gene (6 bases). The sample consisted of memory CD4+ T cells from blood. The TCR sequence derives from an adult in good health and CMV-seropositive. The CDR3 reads CASSWGTQETQYF. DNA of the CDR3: TGTGCCAGCAGCTGGGGGACTCAAGAGACCCAGTACTTC. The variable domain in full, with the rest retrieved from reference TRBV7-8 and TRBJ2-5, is GAGVSQSPRYKVAKRGQDVALRCDPISGHVSLFWYQQALGQGPEFLTYFQNEAQLDKSGLPSDRFFAERPEGSVSTLKIQRTQQEDSAVYLCASSWGTQETQYFGPGTRLLVL.